One and the same sample provided the 12 T cell receptor beta chains below, sequenced in a study of blood T cell repertoires in COVID-19. Measured with immunoSEQ multiplex PCR; TCRdb has only the in-frame clones, and not every one. The sample includes approximately 230,000 clones, just over 90% of them seen just once. Sequencing used PBMCs or T cells enriched from blood (not recorded which). All receptors derive from a woman aged 18-35 years who had recovered from COVID-19.

The gene calls are TRBV14 and TRBJ2-2; D is possibly TRBD2 (6 bases). V lost 4 bases to trimming and J lost 4 bases, with 19 bases between them. Germline loops: CDR1 SGHDN, CDR2 FVKESK. The CDR3 has 17 residues. CDR3 in amino acids: CASSPQARGWGTGELFF. CDR3 bases: TGTGCCAGCAGCCCCCAAGCCCGGGGGTGGGGCACCGGGGAGCTGTTTTTT.

The V gene is TRBV9, the J gene TRBJ2-5; TRBD1 matches at 10 bases. V lost 2 bases and J lost 4; bases outside the gene matches: 2. Germline loops: CDR1 SGDLS, CDR2 YYNGEE. This CDR3 is 14 amino acids long. CDR3: CASSVDRGRETQYF. The CDR3 DNA is TGTGCCAGCAGCGTTGACAGGGGGCGAGAGACCCAGTACTTC.

This chain uses TRBV18 with TRBJ2-3; 7 positions agree with TRBD1. Losses at the gene ends were 1 base for V and 2 bases for J; bases not matched to a gene: 9. Germline assignment: CDR1 KGHSH and CDR2 LQKENI. The CDR3 has 17 amino acids. The CDR3 sequence is CASSPRIGQDHTDTQYF. CDR3 DNA sequence: TGTGCCAGCTCACCACGGATCGGACAGGACCACACAGATACGCAGTATTTT.

The genes are TRBV7-6 and TRBJ1-1; D uncertain. CDR3 size: 13 residues. Trimming took off 1 base at V and 6 bases at J, with 9 bases between the two ends. From germline, CDR1 is SGHVS and CDR2 FNYEAQ. The CDR3 loop reads CASSLVSGAEAFF. For the CDR3, the DNA is TGTGCCAGCAGCTTAGTCTCCGGGGCTGAAGCTTTCTTT.

This clone was seen only a few times. Other DNA variants within this sample encode the same CDR3. The chain carries TRBV4-3 and TRBJ1-1; D gene ambiguous. The CDR3 consists of 13 residues. Trimming shortened V by 0 bases and J by 5 bases, and 7 bases separated the two germline ends. Germline CDR1 LGHNA, CDR2 YSLEER. Here the CDR3 reads CASSQDSETEAFF. The CDR3 DNA reads TGCGCCAGCAGCCAAGACAGCGAGACTGAAGCTTTCTTT.

The genes are TRBV7-9 and TRBJ1-2; the D gene is possibly TRBD1 (5 bases). V dropped 6 bases and J dropped 4 bases, with 9 bases sitting between them. Germline V gives CDR1 SEHNR, CDR2 FQNEAQ (reference sequence). This CDR3 comprises 12 residues. CDR3 loop: CASRWGGYGYTF. The DNA for the CDR3 is TGTGCCAGCAGATGGGGGGGCTATGGCTACACCTTC.

This rearrangement joins TRBV4-1 to TRBJ1-2; 9 bases map to TRBD1. CDR3 length: 15 residues. Germline trimming cut 2 bases from V and 4 bases from J; bases unmatched to any gene: 5. Germline CDR1 is MGHRA and CDR2 is YSYEKL. The CDR3 sequence: CASSQWDRAGYGYTF. The CDR3 DNA reads TGCGCCAGCAGCCAATGGGACAGGGCTGGCTATGGCTACACCTTC.

CDR3 nucleotides: TGTGCCAGCAGCATGCGGCCCTCAGGGTATGGCTACACCTTC. Translated: CASSMRPSGYGYTF. The chain joins TRBV5-8 to TRBJ1-2, with D possibly TRBD1 on 5 matching bases. Trimming cost V 4 bases and J 5 bases, with 15 bases left between them. The length of the CDR3 is 14 residues. Germline V gives CDR1 SGHTS, CDR2 YDEGEE.

The V gene is TRBV4-2, the J gene TRBJ1-6; TRBD1 agrees at 8 bases. The germline V gene encodes CDR1 LGHNA and CDR2 YNFKEQ. This CDR3 spans 16 amino acids. V dropped 0 bases and J dropped 6; count of bases not matched to a gene: 4. CDR3 DNA: TGTGCCAGCAGCCAAGATCGAGGACAGGGTAATTCACCCCTCCACTTT. This gives the protein CASSQDRGQGNSPLHF.

The chain employs TRBV9 and TRBJ1-2; no clear D gene. The CDR3 extends over 12 amino acids. V lost 6 bases to trimming and J lost 0 bases, with 6 bases between them. Germline V lookup: CDR1 SGDLS, CDR2 YYNGEE. This chain's CDR3 is CASTDSNYGYTF. The CDR3 bases are TGTGCCAGCACCGACTCTAACTATGGCTACACCTTC. The variable domain in full, completed from reference TRBV9 and TRBJ1-2, reads DSGVTQTPKHLITATGQRVTLRCSPRSGDLSVYWYQQSLDQGLQFLIQYYNGEERAKGNILERFSAQQFPDLHSELNLSSLELGDSALYFCASTDSNYGYTFGSGTRLTVV.

This rearrangement joins TRBV12-3 or TRBV12-4 to TRBJ1-1; unclear D gene. V was shortened by 5 bases and J by 10 bases, with 14 bases between the two germline ends. The CDR3 totals 12 residues. Here the CDR3 DNA reads TGTGCCAGCAGTCCCTTTAGGAGCGTAGCTTTCTTT. It encodes CASSPFRSVAFF.

The chain is built from TRBV2 and TRBJ2-7; 8 bases are a match to TRBD1. The length of the CDR3 is 15 residues. Germline V gives CDR1 SNHLY, CDR2 FYNNEI. V trimming: 6 bases; J trimming: 9 bases; junction bases outside the gene matches: 16. The CDR3 spells CASRANQGAAPLQYF. In DNA, the CDR3 is TGTGCCAGCAGGGCCAATCAGGGGGCGGCCCCTTTGCAGTACTTC.